This paragraph covers one T cell receptor (beta chain) sequence. This CDR3 has 16 residues. CDR1 is SGHDT and CDR2 is YYEEEE in the germline V gene. Trimming stripped 2 bases from V and 0 bases from J, with 12 bases between. The entry originates in a study of molecular identifiers for immune sequencing clone quantification. On the study more broadly: Four portions were sequenced after RNA from approximately 20,000 or 100,000 naive CD8 cells was split five ways in replicates.

TCRdb reprocessed the PCR reads with MiXCR, giving one entry per CDR3 protein. Of about 500,000 distinct CDR3 sequences in the sample, over 20% were seen once. Naive CD8 sequencing libraries were generated from approximately 22,000 to 940,000 sorted cells, with 10%, 30% or 50% RNA as input. Researchers sorted naive CD8 T cells as cells that were CD8+CD4-CCR7+CD45RA+. The chain employs TRBV5-6 and TRBJ1-3; D is ambiguous. The material sequenced was naive CD8+ T cells from blood, with Jurkat cell RNA spiked in. Indicated subset: FACS-sorted CD8+CD4-CCR7+CD45RA+ naive T cells. The source is a human donor in good health. Some libraries in this study had Jurkat cell RNA spiked in. This CDR3 is CASSFPGTLSGNTIYF. CDR3 DNA sequence: TGTGCCAGCAGCTTCCCGGGAACCCTCTCTGGAAACACCATATATTTT.